This entry lists 20 T cell receptor beta chains sequenced from one sample in a study of T cell changes during pregnancy in multiple sclerosis. The repertoire was sequenced with immunoSEQ multiplex PCR; TCRdb's copy has only in-frame clones and lacks some. The table shows roughly 60,000 clones, with roughly nine tenths occurring only once. The material sequenced was peripheral blood, taken before pregnancy. The receptors shown here come from a female donor with multiple sclerosis, enrolled in a pregnancy study.

The J gene is TRBJ1-2, the V gene TRBV7-8, with a weak D call TRBD1 (5 bases). Germline V gene data show CDR1 as SGHVS and CDR2 as FQNEAQ. The CDR3 runs to 16 residues. V lost 2 bases to trimming and J lost 2 bases, with 15 bases between them. The CDR3 sequence is CASSLIRGSWNYGYTF. CDR3 nucleotide sequence: TGTGCCAGCAGCTTAATAAGGGGCAGCTGGAACTATGGCTACACCTTC.

The rearrangement links TRBV19 to TRBJ2-5, with unresolved D. Trimming took off 3 bases at V and 5 bases at J, with 13 bases between the two ends. CDR1 is LNHDA, CDR2 SQIVND, per germline (reference sequence). There are 14 residues in the CDR3. The CDR3 loop reads CASSISSPGETQYF. CDR3 nucleotide sequence: TGTGCCAGTAGTATCAGCTCCCCCGGGGAGACCCAGTACTTC.

J is TRBJ1-5 and V is TRBV19, with TRBD1 matching over 7 bases. This CDR3 has 13 amino acids. The germline V gene encodes CDR1 LNHDA and CDR2 SQIVND (reference sequence). V lost 7 bases and J lost 5; bases outside the gene matches: 5. This CDR3 reads CASKGTAHQPQHF. CDR3 DNA: TGTGCCAGTAAGGGGACAGCTCATCAGCCCCAGCATTTT.

This chain uses TRBV30 with TRBJ1-5; D is unresolved. Trimming cost V 1 base and J 5 bases, with 9 bases left between them. This CDR3 has 13 amino acids. CDR1 and CDR2 (germline): GTSNPN, SVGIG (reference sequence). The CDR3 sequence: CAWSAQADQPQHF. CDR3 DNA sequence: TGTGCCTGGAGTGCCCAAGCCGATCAGCCCCAGCATTTT.

This clone was detected once. The chain employs TRBV6-5 and TRBJ2-5; D not certain. The CDR3 is 13 amino acids. The germline V gene has CDR1 MNHEY and CDR2 SVGAGI. The germline V and J ends were trimmed by 4 bases and 3 bases, with 9 bases remaining between them. The chain's CDR3 is CASSSDFEETQYF. CDR3 nucleotides: TGTGCCAGCAGTTCTGACTTCGAAGAGACCCAGTACTTC.

This clone was observed a few times. The chain has TRBV19 and TRBJ1-4; TRBD1 aligns across 7 bases. J was trimmed by 5 bases and V by 5 bases; bases with no gene match: 5. Germline CDR1 LNHDA, CDR2 SQIVND (reference sequence). The CDR3 has 14 residues. The CDR3 coding sequence is TGTGCCAGTAGTGGGACAGCAATCAATGAAAAACTGTTTTTT. It codes for CASSGTAINEKLFF.

In its sample, this clone was seen once. The chain has TRBV11-3 and TRBJ2-5, with TRBD2 as a possible D gene (5 bases). The CDR3 sequence is 12 residues long. With 1 base removed from V and 5 bases from J, the gap between germline ends came to 5 bases. Germline-derived CDR1 and CDR2 are SGHNT and YENEEA. The CDR3 region is CASSLAGETQYF. DNA for the CDR3: TGTGCCAGCAGCTTAGCGGGGGAGACCCAGTACTTC.

CDR3: CASSPHLDRGEKLFF. CDR3 DNA sequence: TGTGCCAGCAGCCCGCATCTGGACAGGGGTGAAAAACTGTTTTTT. This chain connects TRBV16 to TRBJ1-4; 9 nucleotides align to TRBD1. The CDR3 runs to 15 residues. Unmatched junction bases numbered 7, after V lost 4 bases and J lost 7 bases. Germline V gene lookup returns CDR1 KGHSY and CDR2 FQNENV.

This clone was seen a handful of times. The J gene is TRBJ2-7, the V gene TRBV2, with a tentative D call TRBD1 (5 bases). The CDR3 is 16 amino acids. Germline CDR1 is SNHLY and CDR2 is FYNNEI. V was cut by 6 bases and J by 0 bases, with 18 bases left in between. The CDR3 DNA follows: TGTGCCAGCAGAGGGGCCTTAGTCCTGAGCTCCTACGAGCAGTACTTC. This codes for CASRGALVLSSYEQYF.

This clone was detected a few times. The chain links TRBV18 to TRBJ1-5; 10 bases align to TRBD1. Germline loops: CDR1 KGHSH, CDR2 LQKENI. The V segment lost 3 bases and the J segment 3 bases; nucleotides outside the gene matches: 2. This CDR3 contains 15 residues. The chain's CDR3 is CASSPGTGDNQPQHF. DNA of the CDR3: TGTGCCAGCTCACCCGGGACAGGGGACAATCAGCCCCAGCATTTT.

The chain carries TRBV19 and TRBJ1-1, with a possible D match to TRBD1 (5 bases). V lost 5 bases, J lost 5 bases, and 15 bases lay in between. The germline gives CDR1 LNHDA, CDR2 SQIVND (reference sequence). This CDR3 region has 14 residues. CDR3 in amino acids: CASSWGGARTEAFF. The CDR3 DNA reads as TGTGCCAGTAGTTGGGGCGGGGCGCGGACTGAAGCTTTCTTT.

The rearrangement joins TRBV4-1 to TRBJ1-2; TRBD1 might be the D (5 bases). V was trimmed by 1 base and J by 8 bases, leaving 14 bases between them. Germline assignment: CDR1 MGHRA and CDR2 YSYEKL. The CDR3 runs to 14 residues. The CDR3 protein is CASSQADSPRGYTF. CDR3 coding DNA: TGCGCCAGCAGCCAAGCTGACAGCCCACGGGGCTACACCTTC.

This clone showed up just a few times. This CDR3 reads CAINEGEAGELFF. CDR3 nucleotides: TGTGCCATCAACGAGGGAGAGGCCGGGGAGCTGTTTTTT. The chain recombines TRBV10-3 with TRBJ2-2; tentatively, D is TRBD2 (5 bases). V dropped 7 bases and J dropped 6 bases, with 12 bases sitting between them. The CDR3 sequence is 13 residues long. The V gene's germline CDR1 is ENHRY and CDR2 SYGVKD.

V gene TRBV6-1 combines with J gene TRBJ1-2; TRBD1 is a possible D gene (5 bases). The ends were cut back, 7 bases at V and 4 bases at J, with 13 bases in the middle. The CDR3 runs 13 residues. Germline CDR1 MNHNS, CDR2 SASEGT. Here the CDR3 reads CASNGLGVYGYTF. The CDR3 nucleotides read TGTGCCAGCAACGGACTAGGGGTCTATGGCTACACCTTC.

The V and J genes are TRBV10-3 and TRBJ1-4; TRBD1 might be the D (5 bases). Looked up from germline, CDR1 is ENHRY and CDR2 is SYGVKD. Trimming took off 4 bases at V and 6 bases at J, with 15 bases between the two ends. The length of the CDR3 is 15 residues. This CDR3 reads CAISGRGAGDEKLFF. CDR3 in DNA: TGTGCCATCAGTGGGCGCGGGGCCGGGGATGAAAAACTGTTTTTT.

The chain uses TRBV5-6 and TRBJ1-2; D perhaps matches TRBD1 (5 bases). Trimming shortened V by 1 base and J by 4 bases, and 11 bases separated the two germline ends. The germline V gene has CDR1 SGHDT and CDR2 YYEEEE. The CDR3 consists of 14 residues. The CDR3 DNA is TGTGCCAGCAGCTTGTTAGGGGTGGGCTATGGCTACACCTTC. Its protein is CASSLLGVGYGYTF.

This clone was found once. V usage is TRBV18 and J usage is TRBJ2-1; TRBD1 might be the D (8 bases). The germline V gene encodes CDR1 KGHSH and CDR2 LQKENI. The V end was cut by 3 bases, the J end by 5 bases, with 17 bases between. The CDR3 spans 16 residues. CDR3 in amino acids: CASSPAGGRGDNEQFF. DNA for the CDR3: TGTGCCAGCTCACCCGCAGGGGGCCGGGGGGACAATGAGCAGTTCTTC.

This sequence joins TRBV4-1 and TRBJ1-5; no definite D call. Trimming left V 0 bases short and J 0 bases short, with 6 bases between. There are 15 residues in the CDR3. Germline-derived CDR1 and CDR2 are MGHRA and YSYEKL. The CDR3 spells CASSQEEYSNQPQHF. For the CDR3, the DNA is TGCGCCAGCAGCCAAGAAGAGTATAGCAATCAGCCCCAGCATTTT.

The chain has TRBV18 and TRBJ2-5, with a weak D call TRBD2 (5 bases). V lost 1 base and J 5 bases, leaving 14 bases between the germline ends. CDR1 and CDR2 (germline): KGHSH, LQKENI. The CDR3 sequence is 15 residues long. CDR3 DNA: TGTGCCAGCTCACCACTAGGGCTCCCGGGGGAGACCCAGTACTTC. The encoded protein is CASSPLGLPGETQYF.

The genes are TRBV9 and TRBJ2-3, with a possible D match to TRBD2 (7 bases). Deletions cut 3 bases from V and 6 bases from J, with 20 bases between. Per the germline V gene, CDR1 is SGDLS and CDR2 is YYNGEE. The CDR3 runs 16 residues. The CDR3 reads CASSAEVDRRGDTQYF. CDR3 bases: TGTGCCAGCAGCGCGGAGGTTGACAGGCGGGGGGATACGCAGTATTTT.